Below are 12 T cell receptor beta chains sequenced from a single sample in a study of OX40 agonist ivuxolimab in advanced cancers. Here immunoSEQ multiplex PCR was the method, and the copy in TCRdb shows in-frame clones only, minus some. The table includes around 50,000 clones, about nine tenths detected once. Sequencing was performed on CD4+ or CD8+ T cells sorted from blood, taken in a trial of the OX40 agonist ivuxolimab. The receptors originated from an adult with an advanced solid tumor such as melanoma, head and neck, liver or kidney cancer.

This clone has more than one count but fewer than ten. This chain connects TRBV27 to TRBJ2-1; tentative D call: TRBD2 (5 bases). The CDR3 is 16 amino acids. The V end lost 2 bases, the J end lost 0 bases, and 11 bases lay between the germline ends. Looked up from germline, CDR1 is MNHEY and CDR2 is SMNVEV (reference sequence). The CDR3 is CASSLAGLSSYNEQFF. CDR3 in DNA: TGTGCCAGCAGTTTAGCGGGCCTCAGCTCCTACAATGAGCAGTTCTTC.

The chain couples TRBV10-1 to TRBJ2-1; D remains unclear. This CDR3 region has 16 residues. Deletions cut 3 bases from V and 5 bases from J, with 17 bases between. From germline, CDR1 is WNHNN and CDR2 SYGVQD (reference sequence). CDR3 nucleotide sequence: TGCGCCAGCAGTGATCGGACCCCAGACCGGCACAATGAGCAGTTCTTC. Residues: CASSDRTPDRHNEQFF.

This clone was seen a single time. The chain uses TRBV11-2 and TRBJ2-3; TRBD2 is a possible D gene (6 bases). Between the trimmed V and J ends, which lost 5 bases and 0 bases, there was a span of 15 bases. This CDR3 comprises 16 residues. Germline assignment: CDR1 SGHAT and CDR2 FQNNGV. CDR3: CASSAGRSRSTDTQYF. In DNA form, the CDR3 reads TGTGCCAGCAGCGCGGGACGGAGTCGAAGCACAGATACGCAGTATTTT.

The chain uses TRBV12-2 and TRBJ1-1. TRBV12-2 is shown as a pseudogene. The CDR3 totals 13 residues. The CDR3 loop reads CAKSWFMNTEAFF. The CDR3 bases are TGTGCCAAGTCCTGGTTCATGAACACTGAAGCTTTCTTT.

This rearrangement joins TRBV19 to TRBJ2-1; maybe TRBD1 (5 bases). There are 12 residues in the CDR3. Trimming took 8 bases from V and 5 from J, leaving 10 bases between them. The V gene's germline CDR1 is LNHDA and CDR2 SQIVND (reference sequence). The DNA for the CDR3 is TGTGCCAGTTTCAACAGGAACAATGAGCAGTTCTTC. It codes for CASFNRNNEQFF.

The V and J genes are TRBV9 and TRBJ2-1, with D possibly being TRBD1 (5 bases). From germline, CDR1 is SGDLS and CDR2 YYNGEE. The V end lost 7 bases, the J end lost 7 bases, and 12 bases lay between the germline ends. CDR3 length: 12 amino acids. The chain's CDR3 is CASATSGNEQFF. The CDR3 nucleotides are TGTGCCAGCGCTACCTCAGGGAATGAGCAGTTCTTC.

The CDR3 coding sequence is TGTGCCAGCAGTTACGTCGGGTCCTCGACAGATACGCAGTATTTT. Residues: CASSYVGSSTDTQYF. V is TRBV2 and J is TRBJ2-3, with no clear D. The V end lost 5 bases, the J end lost 3 bases, and 15 bases lay between the germline ends. Germline V gene sequence: CDR1 SNHLY, CDR2 FYNNEI. The CDR3 length is 15 residues.

The gene calls are TRBV11-2 and TRBJ2-1; D is possibly TRBD2 (5 bases). The germline gives CDR1 SGHAT, CDR2 FQNNGV. V was trimmed by 5 bases and J by 15 bases, leaving 20 bases between them. The CDR3 has 13 amino acids. The CDR3 DNA reads TGTGCCAGCAGCCCCCGGGCGGGCCCAAGGCTGTTCTTC. Protein product: CASSPRAGPRLFF.

This chain uses TRBV11-2 with TRBJ1-3; possible D gene TRBD1, 5 bases. Trimming removed 3 bases at V and 1 base at J, with 7 bases between. The germline gives CDR1 SGHAT, CDR2 FQNNGV. The CDR3 totals 14 residues. The CDR3 spells CASSLTVSGNTIYF. In DNA form, the CDR3 reads TGTGCCAGCAGCTTGACAGTATCTGGAAACACCATATATTTT.

V gene TRBV9 combines with J gene TRBJ2-3, with unresolved D. V was pared by 3 bases and J by 4 bases, with 15 bases between. This CDR3 is 15 amino acids long. The germline V gene encodes CDR1 SGDLS and CDR2 YYNGEE. The DNA for the CDR3 is TGTGCCAGCAGCGCTAGTGCTTCTTTTCCAGATACGCAGTATTTT. Residues: CASSASASFPDTQYF.

The V call is TRBV19, the J call TRBJ2-7; perhaps TRBD2 as D (6 bases). The CDR3 spans 17 residues. The V gene lost 6 bases and the J gene lost 2 bases, with 23 bases spanning the gap. CDR1 is LNHDA, CDR2 SQIVND, per germline (reference sequence). CDR3 region: CASSINAGWRIPYEQYF. For the CDR3, the DNA is TGTGCCAGTAGCATCAACGCGGGGTGGAGAATACCCTACGAGCAGTACTTC.

The rearrangement joins TRBV27 to TRBJ2-5; no reliable D call. V dropped 5 bases and J dropped 1 base, with 14 bases sitting between them. The CDR3 contains 15 residues. The germline V gene has CDR1 MNHEY and CDR2 SMNVEV (reference sequence). Here the CDR3 DNA reads TGTGCCAGCAGTAAGGTCGGGTCAGCCCAAGAGACCCAGTACTTC. Its translation is CASSKVGSAQETQYF.